These T cell receptor beta chains were read from a single sample in a study of beta chain features in type 1 diabetes. Sequenced by immunoSEQ multiplex PCR; TCRdb stores in-frame clones only, minus some. The table lists 640,000 or so clones, around 15% of them singletons, with approximately 0.02% in the top ten. The sequenced sample was naive CD4+ T cells from blood. Source of these receptors: a man between 18 and 35 years old with type 1 diabetes. Each CDR3 is given with its conserved first and last residue. D genes are given only for firm matches. Part of the rows lack a size; the others show once, few, many or a class for expanded clones.

J | V | D | size | CDR3 | DNA
TRBJ2-7 | TRBV21-1 | - | few | CASSLRTSGVYEQYF | TGTGCCAGCAGCTTACGGACTAGCGGAGTATACGAGCAGTACTTC
TRBJ1-1 | TRBV14 | - | few | CASSRGLLEAFF | TGTGCCAGCAGCCGAGGGTTACTTGAAGCTTTCTTT
TRBJ2-7 | TRBV30 | TRBD1 | - | CAWGEGQGFYEQYF | TGTGCCTGGGGAGAGGGACAGGGATTCTACGAGCAGTACTTC
TRBJ2-5 | TRBV6-5 | - | few | CASTPRSTPETQYF | TGTGCCAGCACTCCGAGGAGTACCCCGGAGACCCAGTACTTC
TRBJ2-1 | TRBV30 | TRBD2 | few | CAWSSVAGGEQFF | TGTGCCTGGAGTTCCGTGGCGGGGGGTGAGCAGTTCTTC
TRBJ2-7 | TRBV15 | - | - | CATSAHGGRGYEQYF | TGTGCCACCAGCGCCCACGGAGGGAGGGGGTACGAGCAGTACTTC
TRBJ1-2 | TRBV30 | - | - | CAWSWEGSNYGYTF | TGTGCCTGGAGTTGGGAGGGGTCTAACTATGGCTACACCTTC
TRBJ2-3 | TRBV7-9 | - | few | CASSLGSVPFTDTQYF | TGTGCCAGCAGCTTAGGGTCCGTACCATTCACAGATACGCAGTATTTT
TRBJ2-1 | TRBV5-4 | TRBD2 | - | CASSPRPGTSYNEQFF | TGTGCCAGCAGCCCAAGACCCGGGACTAGCTACAATGAGCAGTTCTTC
TRBJ2-1 | TRBV6-6 | - | - | CASRVRGAGEQFF | TGTGCCAGCCGCGTTCGGGGGGCAGGAGAGCAGTTCTTC
TRBJ2-5 | TRBV28 | - | few | CASRPGTTQETQYF | TGTGCCAGCAGACCCGGGACAACCCAAGAGACCCAGTACTTC
TRBJ1-1 | TRBV30 | - | once | CAWRPGTENTEAFF | TGTGCCTGGAGGCCAGGGACTGAGAACACTGAAGCTTTCTTT
TRBJ2-7 | TRBV30 | TRBD1 | - | CAWDTGGYEQYF | TGTGCCTGGGACACAGGGGGATACGAGCAGTACTTC
TRBJ1-5 | TRBV30 | - | few | CAWSEAGPQHF | TGTGCCTGGAGTGAGGCGGGGCCCCAGCATTTT